The 12 T cell receptor beta chains presented below share a single source sample, sequenced in a study of blood T cells in healthy people across ages. A J-beta primer mix and a sample-barcoded 5' primer were used in a second PCR of about 6 to 12 cycles. Using its own MiXCR run on the 5' RACE reads, TCRdb lists one record per CDR3 protein. The top ten hold roughly a tenth of the sample, which has fewer than 800,000 distinct CDR3 sequences, roughly 25% seen once. The same sample was also studied in work on T cells of mothers and their children.

Sequencing input: blood. The receptors originated from a boy under 18 in good health.

This chain uses TRBV11-2 with TRBJ2-5; the match to TRBD2 covers 8 bases. The DNA end is more similar to TRBJ2-7, so the J call may be wrong. The CDR3 has 15 residues. Per germline, CDR1 SGHAT and CDR2 FQNNGV. The CDR3 region is CASSLGRGARYEQYF. CDR3 sequence (DNA): TGTGCCAGCAGCTTAGGGCGGGGGGCCCGCTACGAGCAGTACTTC.

This clonotype was detected only a few times. The chain joins TRBV15 to TRBJ2-1; D is uncertain. V was cut by 0 bases and J by 4 bases, with 13 bases left in between. Germline assignment: CDR1 LNHNV and CDR2 YYDKDF (reference sequence). The CDR3 consists of 16 residues. Here the CDR3 DNA reads TGTGCCACCAGCAGAGAGAGTGCAGGAATATACAATGAGCAGTTCTTC. The encoded protein is CATSRESAGIYNEQFF.

This clonotype was detected a few times. The chain combines TRBV5-1 with TRBJ2-7, with TRBD1 matching 9 bases. The CDR3 runs 15 residues. V was pared by 0 bases and J by 4 bases, with 5 bases of the junction left unmatched. The V gene's germline CDR1 is SGHRS and CDR2 YFSETQ. Written as DNA, the CDR3 is TGCGCCAGCAGCTTGGACGGGACAGGGTATTACGAGCAGTACTTC. Amino acid sequence: CASSLDGTGYYEQYF.

The chain links TRBV7-9 to TRBJ2-1; TRBD1 matches 7 bases. V dropped 1 base and J dropped 2; count of bases not matched to a gene: 8. The CDR3 totals 17 residues. Germline lookup yields CDR1 SEHNR and CDR2 FQNEAQ (reference sequence). The CDR3 nucleotides are TGTGCCAGCAGCTTAGGACAAGGGACAGCCACCTACAATGAGCAGTTCTTC. Protein sequence: CASSLGQGTATYNEQFF.

This clonotype has a handful of counts. The chain uses TRBV6-5 and TRBJ2-2; weak D call: TRBD1 (6 bases). The V and J ends lost 5 bases and 9 bases respectively, with 16 bases between them. Germline V gene lookup returns CDR1 MNHEY and CDR2 SVGAGI. This CDR3 contains 14 residues. CDR3 coding DNA: TGTGCCAGCAGTCCCGGGACAACCCAACGGGAGCTGTTTTTT. This gives the protein CASSPGTTQRELFF.

This rearrangement joins TRBV15 to TRBJ1-4, with 7 bases aligning to TRBD1. The CDR3 totals 16 residues. Germline trimming cut 2 bases from V and 8 bases from J; bases unmatched to any gene: 11. Per the germline V gene, CDR1 is LNHNV and CDR2 is YYDKDF (reference sequence). This CDR3 is CATSRSLGDRREKLFF. For the CDR3, the DNA is TGTGCCACCAGCAGATCCCTGGGGGACAGAAGAGAAAAACTGTTTTTT.

There are a few counts of this clonotype. CDR3 nucleotide sequence: TGTGCCAGCAGCTCACGTGGAGGGACGGATTATGGCTACACCTTC. It yields the protein CASSSRGGTDYGYTF. This sequence joins TRBV7-2 and TRBJ1-2; D possibly corresponds to TRBD1 (5 bases). The CDR3 has 15 residues. The ends were cut back, 4 bases at V and 5 bases at J, with 17 bases in the middle. CDR1 is SGHTA and CDR2 is FQGNSA in the germline V gene. The variable domain in full, completed from reference TRBV7-2 and TRBJ1-2, reads GAGVSQSPSNKVTEKGKDVELRCDPISGHTALYWYRQSLGQGLEFLIYFQGNSAPDKSGLPSDRFSAERTGGSVSTLTIQRTQQEDSAVYLCASSSRGGTDYGYTFGSGTRLTVV.

This clonotype was seen a handful of times. The rearrangement joins TRBV5-4 to TRBJ2-1, with D unresolved. The CDR3 extends over 15 amino acids. Germline CDR1 reads SGHNT; CDR2 reads YYREEE (reference sequence). The V end was cut by 4 bases, the J end by 6 bases, with 17 bases between. CDR3 in amino acids: CASSPKRGSSNEQFF. Written as DNA, the CDR3 is TGTGCCAGCAGCCCGAAGAGAGGTTCTAGCAATGAGCAGTTCTTC.

Only a few counts were recorded for this clonotype. V is TRBV29-1 and J is TRBJ2-5; TRBD1 is a possible D gene (5 bases). V was shortened by 3 bases and J by 3 bases, with 8 bases between the two germline ends. Looked up from germline, CDR1 is SQVTM and CDR2 is ANQGSEA. The CDR3 loop spans 12 amino acids. The CDR3 sequence: CSVDFREETQYF. The CDR3, as DNA: TGCAGCGTTGATTTCAGGGAAGAGACCCAGTACTTC.

This clonotype was counted only a few times. The chain couples TRBV12-3 or TRBV12-4 to TRBJ2-1; D tentatively reads TRBD1 or TRBD2 (6 bases each). The V gene lost 3 bases and the J gene lost 3 bases, with 15 bases spanning the gap. CDR3 size: 16 residues. The CDR3 region has the DNA TGTGCCAGCAGTTTCGGGGGCTTCTGGATCTACAATGAGCAGTTCTTC. Protein product: CASSFGGFWIYNEQFF.

V and J are TRBV6-2 or TRBV6-3 and TRBJ2-6; D is unclear. The CDR3 length is 18 residues. Germline V gene sequence: CDR1 MNHEY, CDR2 SVGEGT. Trimming took off 2 bases at V and 2 bases at J, with 16 bases between the two ends. Here the CDR3 reads CASSYHLISVTGANVLTF. The DNA for the CDR3 is TGTGCCAGCAGTTACCATTTAATCTCGGTCACTGGGGCCAACGTCCTGACTTTC.

The V call is TRBV28, the J call TRBJ2-3; 16 positions match TRBD2. From germline, CDR1 is MDHEN and CDR2 SYDVKM. Germline trimming cut 3 bases from V and 6 bases from J; bases unmatched to any gene: 9. This CDR3 region has 18 residues. CDR3 loop: CASSFPLPGLAGGDTQYF. The CDR3 nucleotides are TGTGCCAGCAGTTTCCCTCTTCCGGGACTAGCGGGAGGGGATACGCAGTATTTT.